The TCR beta chain under discussion was sequenced for a study of T cell responses to AZD1222 COVID-19 vaccine. General study results and limits: Most donors were white British and more were female, and clonal diversity was possibly underestimated. It was only 6 or 7 AZD1222 recipients who were seropositive at baseline.

Second-dose schedules of about 4 or about 12 weeks were combined. With 5 bases clipped from V and 3 bases from J, the junction kept 6 bases outside the gene matches. The CDR3 spans 15 residues. From germline, CDR1 is MDHEN and CDR2 SYDVKM. The table came from immunoSEQ multiplex PCR; TCRdb's copy has only in-frame clones and leaves some out. The sample lists about 130,000 clones, roughly 92% occurring once. About this clone itself: The antigen is undetermined.

This specimen was peripheral blood, taken 28 days after the second AZD1222 dose. The chain recombines TRBV28 with TRBJ1-5; 8 bases map to TRBD1. This TCR came from an adult who received the AZD1222 COVID-19 vaccine. The CDR3 is CASSEDRVDNQPQHF. The DNA for the CDR3 is TGTGCCAGCAGTGAGGACAGGGTGGACAATCAGCCCCAGCATTTT. Looking up the rest from reference TRBV28 and TRBJ1-5 gives the full variable domain: DVKVTQSSRYLVKRTGEKVFLECVQDMDHENMFWYRQDPGLGLRLIYFSYDVKMKEKGDIPEGYSVSREKKERFSLILESASTNQTSMYLCASSEDRVDNQPQHFGDGTRLSIL.